The 7 T cell receptor beta chains reported below all come from one sample, sequenced in a study of technical replicates of blood from a handful of donors. Clones were sequenced by immunoSEQ multiplex PCR, and TCRdb holds only the in-frame ones, with some missing. The sample consists of about 60,000 clones, nearly 95% of them appearing once. Sequencing input: PBMCs. These receptors originate from a human donor in good health. Some clones in this sample may be carry-over from other donors' samples.

This sequence joins TRBV11-2 and TRBJ2-7; 7 nucleotides line up with TRBD2. With 3 bases clipped from V and 0 bases from J, the junction kept 5 bases outside the gene matches. Germline V gene data show CDR1 as SGHAT and CDR2 as FQNNGV. The CDR3 sequence is 15 residues long. This CDR3 reads CASSFGGNPSYEQYF. For the CDR3, the DNA is TGTGCCAGCAGCTTCGGGGGGAACCCCTCCTACGAGCAGTACTTC.

DNA of the CDR3: TGTGCCAGCAGCTTACCTGGACAGGAGTTGTACTATGGCTACACCTTC. It codes for CASSLPGQELYYGYTF. This sequence joins TRBV7-2 and TRBJ1-2, with TRBD1 matching over 7 bases. The CDR3 sequence is 16 residues long. Germline loops: CDR1 SGHTA, CDR2 FQGNSA. V gave up 2 bases and J gave up 3 bases; unmatched junction bases: 9.

The rearrangement uses TRBV9 and TRBJ1-1; 12 bases are shared with TRBD1. Germline V lookup: CDR1 SGDLS, CDR2 YYNGEE. The CDR3 spans 17 residues. Trimming removed 4 bases from V and 10 bases from J; junction bases left unmatched: 17. The CDR3 region has the DNA TGTGCCAGCAGCCTTAGGTCTTCCCCGGGACAGGGGGCAAGAGCTTTCTTT. Protein product: CASSLRSSPGQGARAFF.

This clone was recorded once. The CDR3 is CASSAQGTGSPDTQYF. The DNA of the CDR3 is TGTGCCAGCAGCGCTCAGGGGACAGGGTCTCCAGATACGCAGTATTTT. V and J are TRBV6-4 and TRBJ2-3; 9 positions match TRBD1. J lost 4 bases, V lost 6 bases, and 11 bases had no gene match. The CDR3 has 16 amino acids. Per the germline V gene, CDR1 is MRHNA and CDR2 is SNTAGT.

V usage is TRBV20-1 and J usage is TRBJ1-4; D not certain. Germline V gives CDR1 DFQATT, CDR2 SNEGSKA (reference sequence). V lost 4 bases and J lost 8, with 8 bases in between. The CDR3 totals 11 residues. Here the CDR3 DNA reads TGCAGTGCTAAGATCCGGGAAAAACTGTTTTTT. Protein sequence: CSAKIREKLFF.

This chain joins TRBV14 and TRBJ1-6, with D possibly TRBD1 on 6 matching bases. Germline loops: CDR1 SGHDN, CDR2 FVKESK. Trimming took off 0 bases at V and 7 bases at J, with 10 bases between the two ends. This CDR3 spans 15 amino acids. The CDR3, as DNA: TGTGCCAGCAGCCAAGAGCACAGGGCCAATTCACCCCTCCACTTT. Protein product: CASSQEHRANSPLHF.

V is TRBV25-1 and J is TRBJ1-1; no reliable D call. The ends were cut back, 8 bases at V and 0 bases at J, with 13 bases in the middle. The CDR3 contains 14 residues. Germline values: CDR1 MGHDK, CDR2 SYGVNS. The CDR3 sequence is CASGNRGMNTEAFF. In DNA form, the CDR3 reads TGTGCCAGCGGTAACAGAGGGATGAACACTGAAGCTTTCTTT. The full variable domain, in which reference TRBV25-1 and TRBJ1-1 provide the parts outside the CDR3, is EADIYQTPRYLVIGTGKKITLECSQTMGHDKMYWYQQDPGMELHLIHYSYGVNSTEKGDLSSESTVSRIRTEHFPLTLESARPSHTSQYLCASGNRGMNTEAFFGQGTRLTVV.